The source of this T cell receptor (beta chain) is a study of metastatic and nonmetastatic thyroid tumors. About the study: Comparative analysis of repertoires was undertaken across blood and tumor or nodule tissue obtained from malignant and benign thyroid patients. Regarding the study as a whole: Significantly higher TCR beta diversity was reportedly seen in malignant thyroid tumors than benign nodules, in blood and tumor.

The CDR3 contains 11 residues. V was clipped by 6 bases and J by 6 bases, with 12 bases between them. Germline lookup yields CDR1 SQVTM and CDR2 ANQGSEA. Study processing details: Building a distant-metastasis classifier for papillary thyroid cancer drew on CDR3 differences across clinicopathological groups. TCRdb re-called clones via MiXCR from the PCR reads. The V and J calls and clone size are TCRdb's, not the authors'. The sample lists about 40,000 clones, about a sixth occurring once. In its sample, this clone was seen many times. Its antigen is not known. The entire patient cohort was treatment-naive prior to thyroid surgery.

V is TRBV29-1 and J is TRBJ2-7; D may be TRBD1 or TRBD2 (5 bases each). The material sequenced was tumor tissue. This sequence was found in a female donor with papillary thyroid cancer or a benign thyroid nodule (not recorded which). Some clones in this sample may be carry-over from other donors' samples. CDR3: CSVDAGSEQYF. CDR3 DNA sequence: TGCAGCGTGGACGCAGGGAGCGAGCAGTACTTC.